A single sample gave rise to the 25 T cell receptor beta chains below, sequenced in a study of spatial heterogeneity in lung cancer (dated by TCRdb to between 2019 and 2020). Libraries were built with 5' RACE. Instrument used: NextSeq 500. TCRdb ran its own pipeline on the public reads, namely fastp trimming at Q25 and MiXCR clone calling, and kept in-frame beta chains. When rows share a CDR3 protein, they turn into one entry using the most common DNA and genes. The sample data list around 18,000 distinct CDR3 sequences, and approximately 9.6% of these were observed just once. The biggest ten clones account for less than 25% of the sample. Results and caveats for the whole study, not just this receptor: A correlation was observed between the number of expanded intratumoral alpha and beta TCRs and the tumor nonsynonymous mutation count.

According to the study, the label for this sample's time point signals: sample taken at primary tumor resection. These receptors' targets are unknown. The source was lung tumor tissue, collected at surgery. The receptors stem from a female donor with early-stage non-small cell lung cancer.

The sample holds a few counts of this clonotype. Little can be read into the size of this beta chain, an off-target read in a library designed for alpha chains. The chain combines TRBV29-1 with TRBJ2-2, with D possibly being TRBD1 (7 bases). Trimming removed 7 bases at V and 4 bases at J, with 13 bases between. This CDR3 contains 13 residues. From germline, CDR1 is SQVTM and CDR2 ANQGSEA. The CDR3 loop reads CSARQGGTGELFF. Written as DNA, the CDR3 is TGCAGCGCCCGACAGGGAGGCACCGGGGAGCTGTTTTTT.

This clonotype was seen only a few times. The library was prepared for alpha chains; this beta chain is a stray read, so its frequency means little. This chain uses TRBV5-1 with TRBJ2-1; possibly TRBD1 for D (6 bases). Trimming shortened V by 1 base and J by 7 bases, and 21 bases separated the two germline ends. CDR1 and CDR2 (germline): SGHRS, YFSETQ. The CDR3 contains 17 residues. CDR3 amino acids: CASSLRSGTQGGNEQFF. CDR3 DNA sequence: TGCGCCAGCAGCTTGCGGTCCGGGACACAAGGTGGGAATGAGCAGTTCTTC.

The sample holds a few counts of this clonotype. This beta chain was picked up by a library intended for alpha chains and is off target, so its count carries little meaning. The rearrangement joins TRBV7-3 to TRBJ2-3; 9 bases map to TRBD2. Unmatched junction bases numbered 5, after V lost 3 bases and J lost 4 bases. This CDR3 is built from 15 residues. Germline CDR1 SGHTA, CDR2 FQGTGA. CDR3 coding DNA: TGTGCCAGCAGCTTGGTAGCGGGGGAGTCAGATACGCAGTATTTT. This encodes CASSLVAGESDTQYF.

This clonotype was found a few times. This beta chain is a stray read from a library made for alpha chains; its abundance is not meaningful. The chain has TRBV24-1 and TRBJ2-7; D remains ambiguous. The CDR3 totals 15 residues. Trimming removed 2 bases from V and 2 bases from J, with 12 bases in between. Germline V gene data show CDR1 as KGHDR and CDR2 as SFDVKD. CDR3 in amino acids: CATSDSGEAPYEQYF. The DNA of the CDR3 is TGTGCCACCAGTGATTCGGGCGAAGCTCCCTACGAGCAGTACTTC.

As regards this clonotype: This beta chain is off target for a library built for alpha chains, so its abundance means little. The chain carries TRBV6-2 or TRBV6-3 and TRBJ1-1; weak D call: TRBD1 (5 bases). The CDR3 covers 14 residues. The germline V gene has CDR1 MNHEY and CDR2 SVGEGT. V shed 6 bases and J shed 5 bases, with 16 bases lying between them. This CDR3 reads CASSFRGDRTEAFF. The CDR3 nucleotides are TGTGCCAGCAGCTTCCGGGGGGATAGAACTGAAGCTTTCTTT.

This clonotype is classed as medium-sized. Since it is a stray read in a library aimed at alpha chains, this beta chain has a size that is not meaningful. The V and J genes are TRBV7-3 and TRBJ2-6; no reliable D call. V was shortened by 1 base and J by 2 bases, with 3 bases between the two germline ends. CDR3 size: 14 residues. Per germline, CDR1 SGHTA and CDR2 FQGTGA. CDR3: CASSLIPGANVLTF. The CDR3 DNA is TGTGCCAGCAGCTTAATCCCTGGGGCCAACGTCCTGACTTTC. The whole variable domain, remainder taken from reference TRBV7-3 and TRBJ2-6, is GAGVSQTPSNKVTEKGKYVELRCDPISGHTALYWYRQSLGQGPEFLIYFQGTGAADDSGLPNDRFFAVRPEGSVSTLKIQRTERGDSAVYLCASSLIPGANVLTFGAGSRLTVL.

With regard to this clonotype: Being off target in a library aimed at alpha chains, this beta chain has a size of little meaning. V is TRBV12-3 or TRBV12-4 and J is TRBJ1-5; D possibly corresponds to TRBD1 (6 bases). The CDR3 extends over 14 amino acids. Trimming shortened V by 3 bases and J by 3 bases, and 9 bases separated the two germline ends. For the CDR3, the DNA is TGTGCCAGCAGTTTCCCAGGGGACAATCAGCCCCAGCATTTT. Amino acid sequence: CASSFPGDNQPQHF.

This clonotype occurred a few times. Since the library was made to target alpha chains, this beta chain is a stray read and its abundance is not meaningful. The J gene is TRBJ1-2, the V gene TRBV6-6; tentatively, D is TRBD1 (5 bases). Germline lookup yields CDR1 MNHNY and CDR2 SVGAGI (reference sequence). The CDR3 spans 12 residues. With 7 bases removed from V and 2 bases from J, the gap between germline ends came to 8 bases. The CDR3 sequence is CASKGPNYGYTF. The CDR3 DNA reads TGTGCCAGCAAGGGGCCAAACTATGGCTACACCTTC.

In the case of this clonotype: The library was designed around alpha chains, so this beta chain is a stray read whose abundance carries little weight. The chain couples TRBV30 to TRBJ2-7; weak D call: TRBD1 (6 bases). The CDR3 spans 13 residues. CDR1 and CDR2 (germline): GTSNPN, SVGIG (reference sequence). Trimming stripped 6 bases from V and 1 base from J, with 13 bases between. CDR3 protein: CACGRDKSYEQYF. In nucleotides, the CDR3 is TGTGCCTGCGGTAGGGACAAGTCCTACGAGCAGTACTTC. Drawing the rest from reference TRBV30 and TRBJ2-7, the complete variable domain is SQTIHQWPATLVQPVGSPLSLECTVEGTSNPNLYWYRQAAGRGLQLLFYSVGIGQISSEVPQNLSASRPQDRQFILSSKKLLLSDSGFYLCACGRDKSYEQYFGPGTRLTVT.

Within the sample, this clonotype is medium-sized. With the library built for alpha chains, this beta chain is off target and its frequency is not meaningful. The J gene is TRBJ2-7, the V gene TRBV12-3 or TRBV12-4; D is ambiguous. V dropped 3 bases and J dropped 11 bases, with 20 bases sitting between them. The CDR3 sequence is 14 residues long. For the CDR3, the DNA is TGTGCCAGCAGTTTCGGCGACGTGGCTACTTCGGAGTACTTC. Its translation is CASSFGDVATSEYF.

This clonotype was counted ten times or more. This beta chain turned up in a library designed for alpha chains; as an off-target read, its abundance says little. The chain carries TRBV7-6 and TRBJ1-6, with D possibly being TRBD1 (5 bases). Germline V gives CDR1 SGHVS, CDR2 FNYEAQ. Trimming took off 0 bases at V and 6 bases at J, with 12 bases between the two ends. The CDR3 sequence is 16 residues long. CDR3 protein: CASSLAGPGTNSPLHF. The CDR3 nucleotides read TGTGCCAGCAGCTTAGCGGGGCCGGGGACTAATTCACCCCTCCACTTT.

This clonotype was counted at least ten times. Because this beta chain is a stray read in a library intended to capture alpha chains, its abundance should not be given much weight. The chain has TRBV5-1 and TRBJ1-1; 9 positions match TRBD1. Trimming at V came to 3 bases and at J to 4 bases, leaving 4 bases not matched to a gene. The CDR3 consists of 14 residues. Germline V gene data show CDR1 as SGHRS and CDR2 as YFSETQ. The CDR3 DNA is TGCGCCAGCAGCTACGGACAGGGGAGCACTGAAGCTTTCTTT. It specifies CASSYGQGSTEAFF. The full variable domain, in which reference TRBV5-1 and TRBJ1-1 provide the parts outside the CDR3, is KAGVTQTPRYLIKTRGQQVTLSCSPISGHRSVSWYQQTPGQGLQFLFEYFSETQRNKGNFPGRFSGRQFSNSRSEMNVSTLELGDSALYLCASSYGQGSTEAFFGQGTRLTVV.

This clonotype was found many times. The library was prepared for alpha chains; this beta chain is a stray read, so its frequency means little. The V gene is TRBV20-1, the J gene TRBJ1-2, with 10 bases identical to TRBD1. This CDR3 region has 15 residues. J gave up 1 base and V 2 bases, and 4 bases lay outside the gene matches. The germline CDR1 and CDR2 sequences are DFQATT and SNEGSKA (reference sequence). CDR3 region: CSARSRDRGNYGYTF. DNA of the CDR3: TGCAGTGCTAGAAGTAGGGACAGGGGTAACTATGGCTACACCTTC.

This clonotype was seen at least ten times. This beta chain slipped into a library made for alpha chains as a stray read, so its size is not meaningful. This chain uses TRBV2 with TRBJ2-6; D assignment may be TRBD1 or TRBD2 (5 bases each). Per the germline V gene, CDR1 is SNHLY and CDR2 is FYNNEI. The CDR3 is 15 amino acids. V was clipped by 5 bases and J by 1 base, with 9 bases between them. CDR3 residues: CASSRGPSGANVLTF. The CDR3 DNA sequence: TGTGCCAGCAGTAGGGGACCGTCTGGGGCCAACGTCCTGACTTTC.

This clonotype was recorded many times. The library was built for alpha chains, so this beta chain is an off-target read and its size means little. CDR3 residues: CSAGQGDQPQHF. The CDR3 DNA reads TGCAGCGCTGGACAGGGGGATCAGCCCCAGCATTTT. The J gene is TRBJ1-5, the V gene TRBV29-1; 10 nucleotides match TRBD1. Germline values: CDR1 SQVTM, CDR2 ANQGSEA. V gave up 7 bases and J gave up 5 bases; unmatched junction bases: 2. The CDR3 is 12 residues long. The full variable domain, rest sourced from reference TRBV29-1 and TRBJ1-5, is SAVISQKPSRDICQRGTSLTIQCQVDSQVTMMFWYRQQPGQSLTLIATANQGSEATYESGFVIDKFPISRPNLTFSTLTVSNMSPEDSSIYLCSAGQGDQPQHFGDGTRLSIL.

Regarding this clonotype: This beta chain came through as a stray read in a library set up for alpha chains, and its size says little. The CDR3 DNA reads TGTGCCAGCAGTTTATCGGACAGTAGCAATCAGCCCCAGCATTTT. It codes for CASSLSDSSNQPQHF. V is TRBV27 and J is TRBJ1-5; D may be TRBD1 (6 bases). This CDR3 contains 15 residues. CDR1 and CDR2 (germline): MNHEY, SMNVEV (reference sequence). Trimming stripped 0 bases from V and 0 bases from J, with 6 bases between.

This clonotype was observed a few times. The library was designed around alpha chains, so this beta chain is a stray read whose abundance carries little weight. This CDR3 is CASGSHGGTEAFF. The CDR3 nucleotides read TGTGCCAGCGGATCGCATGGGGGAACTGAAGCTTTCTTT. The chain couples TRBV13 to TRBJ1-1; D might be TRBD1 (5 bases). The CDR3 is made up of 13 amino acids. V lost 8 bases, J lost 5 bases, and 15 bases lay in between. The V gene's germline CDR1 is PRHDT and CDR2 FYEKMQ (reference sequence).

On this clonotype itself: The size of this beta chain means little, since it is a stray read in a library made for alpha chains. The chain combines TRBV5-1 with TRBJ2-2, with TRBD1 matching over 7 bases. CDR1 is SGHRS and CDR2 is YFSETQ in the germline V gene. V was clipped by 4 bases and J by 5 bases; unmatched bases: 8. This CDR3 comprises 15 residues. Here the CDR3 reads CASSTTGMGTGELFF. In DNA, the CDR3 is TGCGCCAGCAGCACGACAGGGATGGGGACCGGGGAGCTGTTTTTT.

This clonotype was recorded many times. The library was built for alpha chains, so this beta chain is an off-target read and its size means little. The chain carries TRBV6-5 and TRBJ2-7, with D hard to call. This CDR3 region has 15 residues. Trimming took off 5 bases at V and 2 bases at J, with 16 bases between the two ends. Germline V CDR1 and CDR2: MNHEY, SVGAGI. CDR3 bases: TGTGCCAGCAGTCAAGCCGGGCCGATAACCTACGAGCAGTACTTC. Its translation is CASSQAGPITYEQYF.

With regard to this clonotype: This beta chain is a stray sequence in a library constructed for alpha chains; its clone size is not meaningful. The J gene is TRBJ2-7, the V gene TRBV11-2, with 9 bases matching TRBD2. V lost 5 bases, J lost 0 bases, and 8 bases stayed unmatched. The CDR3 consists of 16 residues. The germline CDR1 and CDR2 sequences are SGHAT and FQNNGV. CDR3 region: CASSRESGGSSYEQYF. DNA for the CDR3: TGTGCCAGCAGCCGAGAAAGCGGGGGGAGCTCCTACGAGCAGTACTTC.

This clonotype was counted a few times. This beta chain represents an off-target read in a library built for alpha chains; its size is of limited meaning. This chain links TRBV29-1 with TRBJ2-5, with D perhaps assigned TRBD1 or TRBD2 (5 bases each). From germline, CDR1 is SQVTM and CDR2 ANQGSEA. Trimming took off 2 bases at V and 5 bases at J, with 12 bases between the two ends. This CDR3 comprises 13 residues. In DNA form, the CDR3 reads TGCAGCGTTGAATTTGGGGACGGTGAGACCCAGTACTTC. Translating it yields CSVEFGDGETQYF.

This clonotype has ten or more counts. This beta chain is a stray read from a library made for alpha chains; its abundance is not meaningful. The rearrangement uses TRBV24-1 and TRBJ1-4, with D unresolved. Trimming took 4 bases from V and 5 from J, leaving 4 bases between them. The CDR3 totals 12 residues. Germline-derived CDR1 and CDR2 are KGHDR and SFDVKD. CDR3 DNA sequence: TGTGCCACCAGTGAGGGGAATGAAAAACTGTTTTTT. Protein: CATSEGNEKLFF.

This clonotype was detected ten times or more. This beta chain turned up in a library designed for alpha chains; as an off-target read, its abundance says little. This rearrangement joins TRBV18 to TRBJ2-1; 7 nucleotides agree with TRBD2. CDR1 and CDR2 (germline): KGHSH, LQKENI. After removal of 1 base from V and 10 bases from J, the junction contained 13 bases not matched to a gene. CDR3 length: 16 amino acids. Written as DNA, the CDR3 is TGTGCCAGCTCACCACGCGGGACTAACTTTATTTCGGAGCAGTTCTTC. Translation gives CASSPRGTNFISEQFF.

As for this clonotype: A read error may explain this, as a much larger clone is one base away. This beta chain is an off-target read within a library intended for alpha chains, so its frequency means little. The CDR3 DNA sequence: TGCGCCAGCAGCCAAGATTGGCTGGGAGAGGAGTACTTC. Its translation: CASSQDWLGEEYF. V is TRBV4-1 and J is TRBJ2-7; a possible D gene is TRBD2 (5 bases). From germline, CDR1 is MGHRA and CDR2 YSYEKL. V lost 0 bases to trimming and J lost 11 bases, with 14 bases between them. The CDR3 has 13 amino acids.

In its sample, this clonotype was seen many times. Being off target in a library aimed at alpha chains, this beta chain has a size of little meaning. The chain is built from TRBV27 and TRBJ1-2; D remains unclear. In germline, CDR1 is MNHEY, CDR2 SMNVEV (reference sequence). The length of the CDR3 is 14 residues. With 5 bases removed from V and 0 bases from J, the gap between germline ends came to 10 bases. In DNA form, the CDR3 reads TGTGCCAGCAGTAAAAACTCTGCTAACTATGGCTACACCTTC. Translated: CASSKNSANYGYTF.